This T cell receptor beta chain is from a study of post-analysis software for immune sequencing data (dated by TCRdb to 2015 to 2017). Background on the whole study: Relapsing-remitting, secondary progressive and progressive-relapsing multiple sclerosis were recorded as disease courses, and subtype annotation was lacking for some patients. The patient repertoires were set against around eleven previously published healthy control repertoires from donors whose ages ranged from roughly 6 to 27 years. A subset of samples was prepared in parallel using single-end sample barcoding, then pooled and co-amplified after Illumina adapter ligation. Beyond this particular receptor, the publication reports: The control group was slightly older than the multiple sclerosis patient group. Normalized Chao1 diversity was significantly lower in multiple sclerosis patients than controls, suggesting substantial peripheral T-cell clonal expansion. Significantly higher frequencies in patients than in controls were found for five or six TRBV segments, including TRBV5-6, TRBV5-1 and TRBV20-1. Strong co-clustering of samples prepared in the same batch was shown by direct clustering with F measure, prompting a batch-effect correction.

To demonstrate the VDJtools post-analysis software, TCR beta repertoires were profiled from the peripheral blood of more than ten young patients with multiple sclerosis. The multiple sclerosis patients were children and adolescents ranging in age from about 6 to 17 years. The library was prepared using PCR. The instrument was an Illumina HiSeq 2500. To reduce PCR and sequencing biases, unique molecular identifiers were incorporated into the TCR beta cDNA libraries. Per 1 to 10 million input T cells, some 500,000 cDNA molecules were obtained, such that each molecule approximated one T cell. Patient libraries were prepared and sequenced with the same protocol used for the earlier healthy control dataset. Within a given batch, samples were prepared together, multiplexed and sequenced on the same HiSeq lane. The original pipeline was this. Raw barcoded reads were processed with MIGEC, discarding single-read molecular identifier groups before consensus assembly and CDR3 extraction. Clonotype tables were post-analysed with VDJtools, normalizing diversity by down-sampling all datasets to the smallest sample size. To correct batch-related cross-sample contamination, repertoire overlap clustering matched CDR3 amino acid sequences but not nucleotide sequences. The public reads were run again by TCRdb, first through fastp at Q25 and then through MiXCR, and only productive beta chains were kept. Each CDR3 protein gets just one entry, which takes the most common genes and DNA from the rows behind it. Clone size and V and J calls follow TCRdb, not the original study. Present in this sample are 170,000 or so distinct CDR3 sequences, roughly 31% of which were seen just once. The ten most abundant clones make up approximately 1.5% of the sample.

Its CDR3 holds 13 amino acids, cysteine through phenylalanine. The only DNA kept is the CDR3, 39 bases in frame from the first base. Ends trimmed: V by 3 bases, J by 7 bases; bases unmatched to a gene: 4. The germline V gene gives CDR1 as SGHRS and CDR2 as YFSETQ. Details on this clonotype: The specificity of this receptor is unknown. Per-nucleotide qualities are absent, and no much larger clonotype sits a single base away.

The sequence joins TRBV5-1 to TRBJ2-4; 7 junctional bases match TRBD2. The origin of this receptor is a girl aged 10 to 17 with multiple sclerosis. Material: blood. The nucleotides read TGCGCCAGCAGCTCGACTAGCCAGAACATTCAGTACTTC. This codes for CASSSTSQNIQYF.